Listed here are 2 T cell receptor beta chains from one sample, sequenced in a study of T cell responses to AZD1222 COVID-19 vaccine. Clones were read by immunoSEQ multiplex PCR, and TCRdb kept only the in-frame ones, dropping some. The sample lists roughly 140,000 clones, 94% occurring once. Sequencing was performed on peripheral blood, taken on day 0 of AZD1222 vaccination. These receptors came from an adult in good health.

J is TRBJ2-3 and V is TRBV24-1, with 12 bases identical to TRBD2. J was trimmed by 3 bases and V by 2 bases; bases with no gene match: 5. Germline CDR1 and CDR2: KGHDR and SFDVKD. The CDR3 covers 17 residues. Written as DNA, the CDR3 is TGTGCCACCAGTGATTCTAGCGGGGGGGCCGCGACAGATACGCAGTATTTT. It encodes CATSDSSGGAATDTQYF.

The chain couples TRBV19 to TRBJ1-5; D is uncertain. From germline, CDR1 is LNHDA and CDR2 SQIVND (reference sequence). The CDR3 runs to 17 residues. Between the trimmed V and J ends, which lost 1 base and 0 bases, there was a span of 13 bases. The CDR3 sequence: CASSIVGGLDSNQPQHF. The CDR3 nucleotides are TGTGCCAGTAGTATAGTCGGAGGGCTCGATAGCAATCAGCCCCAGCATTTT.